The clone carrying this T cell receptor beta chain was counted a few times. Its antigen is not known. This sample is drawn from a study of T cells in localized non-small cell lung cancer. TCRdb keeps only in-frame clones here, not all; method: immunoSEQ multiplex PCR. The profile shows around 41,000 clones, around 83% of them singletons. Per the germline V gene, CDR1 is SGHTA and CDR2 is FQGNSA. This CDR3 has 15 amino acids. The ends were cut back, 1 base at V and 5 bases at J, with 14 bases in the middle. Notes on the study in general: Compared with tumor, uninvolved adjacent lung displayed greater T cell clonality, ranking highest overall. Adjacent lung tissue had a median about 58 of the top 100 clones found in the tumor. Greater T cell density in blood accompanied longer overall survival. Tumor samples were not multi-region, leaving intratumor heterogeneity unexcluded.

Sequencing used PBMCs, obtained before any cancer treatment. This receptor was identified in a man aged 35 to 69 with stage II lung adenocarcinoma. The chain uses TRBV7-2 and TRBJ1-1; tentative D call: TRBD1 (5 bases). The CDR3 reads CASSLDGGVRTEAFF. CDR3 DNA: TGTGCCAGCAGCTTAGATGGAGGGGTGAGGACTGAAGCTTTCTTT.